This TCR beta chain emerged from a study of blood T cell repertoires in COVID-19 (dated by TCRdb to 2019 to 2021). In terms of the full investigation: The collaborator samples originated in the United States, Italy and Spain and spanned the acute and convalescent phases of COVID-19. The dataset comprised deeply sampled blood TCRbeta repertoires from subjects exposed to, actively infected with, or recovered from COVID-19. The repertoires were made available in a free public database intended to serve as a resource for research on the immune response to SARS-CoV-2. Where available, HLA class I and class II types were taken from metadata supplied by the sample provider and were not determined by assay-based typing. Nearly every sample came with metadata listing a de-identified subject ID, COVID-19 status, age in years and sex. The samples were drawn from the first 160 participants of the ongoing ImmuneRACE study and from 950 to 1,500 subjects provided by 6 global collaborators. The material from the prospective study consisted of cDNA or gDNA derived from T cells, B-cell-depleted T cells, or PBMCs.

There are 18 amino acids in the CDR3, from cysteine to phenylalanine inclusive. Kept here is only the CDR3 DNA, which spans 54 bases and is read in frame from base 1. Via the germline V gene, CDR1 is SGHAT and CDR2 FQNNGV. Trimming takes 1 base from V and 6 bases from J, and the germline ends sit 22 bases apart. The collaborating institutions used their own protocols to collect whole blood in K2EDTA tubes. For TCRbeta analysis, collaborators shipped samples in one of three forms: frozen whole blood, isolated PBMCs, or DNA extracted from either of those sample types. TCRbeta CDR3 regions were amplified from genomic DNA using the immunoSEQ Assay, a bias-controlled multiplex PCR. The paper's data handling went like this. Nucleated cell counts per sample were estimated from amplification of reference gene primers within the assay. Sequence reads were collapsed and filtered to measure the absolute abundance of every unique TCRbeta CDR3 rearrangement. For each sample, productive Simpson clonality was calculated as the square root of Simpson's diversity index over productive rearrangements. The clones in this table, taken by TCRdb from immuneACCESS, are in-frame only. Not every clone is retained; where verified, under half of the shortfall comes from an unresolved V gene, and the cause of the rest is unknown. V and J calls and clone size come straight from that table; D and trimming were deduced from the DNA. The table for this sample lists 130,000 or so clones; about 70% of them were counted only once. The ten biggest clones cover around 2% of the sample.

Broad study findings and their caveats: Clinical and demographic metadata were provided uncurated, with the amount varying by source and participant.

As to this clone: This receptor's antigen is unknown. No clone much larger than this one lies a single base away; base qualities are absent.

Sequences were obtained from peripheral blood. The clonotype was recovered from a woman between 65 and 79 years old with acute or convalescent COVID-19. Here the chain combines TRBV11-2 and TRBJ1-5; the D region possibly corresponds to TRBD1 (5 bases align). The DNA sequence is as follows: TGTGCCAGCAGCTTAGTAAGTATGGGCAGGGAACATTGTCAGCCCCAGCATTTT. Its protein is CASSLVSMGREHCQPQHF.